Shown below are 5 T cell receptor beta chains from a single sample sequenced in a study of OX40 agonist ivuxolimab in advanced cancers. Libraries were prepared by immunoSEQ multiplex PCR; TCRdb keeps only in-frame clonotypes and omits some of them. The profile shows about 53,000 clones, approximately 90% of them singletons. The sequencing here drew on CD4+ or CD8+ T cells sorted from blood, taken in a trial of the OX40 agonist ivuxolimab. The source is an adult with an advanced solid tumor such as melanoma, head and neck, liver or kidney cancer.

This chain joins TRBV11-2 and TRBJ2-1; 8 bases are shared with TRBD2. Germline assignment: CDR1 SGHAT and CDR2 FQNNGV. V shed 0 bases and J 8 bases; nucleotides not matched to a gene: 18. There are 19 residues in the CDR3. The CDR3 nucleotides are TGTGCCAGCAGCTTAGATCATCGCCCTCGAGCGGGAGCGGTGGATGAGCAGTTCTTC. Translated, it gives CASSLDHRPRAGAVDEQFF.

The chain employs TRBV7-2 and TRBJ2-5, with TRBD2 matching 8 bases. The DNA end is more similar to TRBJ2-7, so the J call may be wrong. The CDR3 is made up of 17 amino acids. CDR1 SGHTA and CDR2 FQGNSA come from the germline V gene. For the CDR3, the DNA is TGTGCCAGCAGCCAGCGGTCGGTCAGCGGGAGAAGGAACGAGCAGTACTTC. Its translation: CASSQRSVSGRRNEQYF.

CDR3 amino acids: CASSRSGWGQDPFF. As DNA, the CDR3 is TGCGCCAGCAGCCGCAGTGGGTGGGGGCAGGACCCGTTCTTC. The chain recombines TRBV4-1 with TRBJ2-1, with a weak D call TRBD1 (6 bases). The germline CDR1 and CDR2 sequences are MGHRA and YSYEKL. The CDR3 loop spans 14 amino acids. Trimming removed 4 bases at V and 15 bases at J, with 22 bases between.

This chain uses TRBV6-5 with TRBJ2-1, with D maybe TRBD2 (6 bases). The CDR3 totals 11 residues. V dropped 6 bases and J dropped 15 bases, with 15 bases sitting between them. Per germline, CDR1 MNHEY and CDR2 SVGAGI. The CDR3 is CASSEGGPGFF. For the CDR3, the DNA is TGTGCCAGCAGCGAAGGAGGGCCGGGGTTCTTC.

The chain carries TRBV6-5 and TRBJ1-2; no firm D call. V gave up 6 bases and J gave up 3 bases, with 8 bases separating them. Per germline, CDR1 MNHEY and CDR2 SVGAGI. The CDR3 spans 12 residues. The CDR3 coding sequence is TGTGCCAGCAGCCTGGGAGACTATGGCTACACCTTC. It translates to CASSLGDYGYTF.